Below, 27 T cell receptor beta chains from the same sample are listed, as sequenced in a study of vaccination effects on CD4 cells after COVID-19 (dated by TCRdb to between 2021 and 2024). The protocol used for the library was the immunoSEQ multiplex PCR assay. The clones in this table, taken by TCRdb from immuneACCESS, are in-frame only. Not every clone is retained; where verified, under half of the shortfall comes from an unresolved V gene, and the cause of the rest is unknown. The sample table shows 23,000 or so clones, and approximately 70% are seen once. The ten largest clones capture approximately 12% of the sample. To identify antigen-specific CD4+ T cell clonotypes by their expansion, the ViraFEST assay first stimulated PBMC with viral peptide pools and then applied TCR sequencing. After about 9 days of culture, CD4+ T cells were isolated with the EasySep CD4+ T cell isolation kit. What these receptors recognize is not known.

The sequencing here drew on CD4+ T cells from PBMCs cultured with HCoV-229E spike peptides, taken before COVID-19 vaccination. The cell subset or site label corresponds to: HCoV-229E spike overlapping peptide pool stimulation. Every receptor here comes from a human donor who received a COVID-19 vaccine.

V usage is TRBV5-8 and J usage is TRBJ2-7, with 7 bases fitting TRBD1. Judging by the DNA end, TRBJ2-1 fits better; the J call may be wrong. The CDR3 spans 14 residues. Germline CDR1 SGHTS, CDR2 YDEGEE. Here the CDR3 DNA reads TGTGCCAGCAGCTTGGACAGGGGTCCCCTGACCCAGTTCTTC. Its translation: CASSLDRGPLTQFF.

The sample holds a few counts of this clone. The gene calls are TRBV18 and TRBJ1-1; D gene ambiguous. CDR3 size: 14 residues. The germline CDR1 and CDR2 sequences are KGHSH and LQKENI. V dropped 4 bases and J dropped 1 base, with 10 bases sitting between them. CDR3 nucleotide sequence: TGTGCCAGCTCACAGTCGACGGGGAACACTGAAGCTTTCTTT. Translating gives CASSQSTGNTEAFF. The whole variable domain, remainder taken from reference TRBV18 and TRBJ1-1, is NAGVMQNPRHLVRRRGQEARLRCSPMKGHSHVYWYRQLPEEGLKFMVYLQKENIIDESGMPKERFSAEFPKEGPSILRIQQVVRGDSAAYFCASSQSTGNTEAFFGQGTRLTVV.

This clone appeared a few times. J is TRBJ1-2 and V is TRBV7-9; the match to TRBD1 covers 8 bases. Per the germline V gene, CDR1 is SEHNR and CDR2 is FQNEAQ (reference sequence). The V segment lost 1 base and the J segment 6 bases; nucleotides outside the gene matches: 7. This CDR3 region has 15 residues. The CDR3 loop reads CASSLELVRGHGYTF. Written as DNA, the CDR3 is TGTGCCAGCAGCTTAGAATTGGTCAGGGGGCATGGCTACACCTTC. Full variable domain (rest looked up from reference TRBV7-9 and TRBJ1-2): DTGVSQNPRHKITKRGQNVTFRCDPISEHNRLYWYRQTLGQGPEFLTYFQNEAQLEKSRLLSDRFSAERPKGSFSTLEIQRTEQGDSAMYLCASSLELVRGHGYTFGSGTRLTVV.

This chain uses TRBV11-2 with TRBJ2-2, with D perhaps assigned TRBD1 or TRBD2 (5 bases each). The CDR3 runs to 16 residues. Between the trimmed V and J ends, which lost 6 bases and 6 bases, there was a span of 20 bases. Looked up from germline, CDR1 is SGHAT and CDR2 is FQNNGV. DNA for the CDR3: TGTGCCAGCAGTTCCTCAGGGAGTAAGATCCCCGGGGAGCTGTTTTTT. Its protein product is CASSSSGSKIPGELFF.

V is TRBV2 and J is TRBJ1-2, with D tentatively TRBD1 (5 bases). CDR1 is SNHLY, CDR2 FYNNEI, per germline. The V and J ends lost 2 bases and 7 bases respectively, with 11 bases between them. The CDR3 contains 13 residues. The CDR3, as DNA: TGTGCCAGCAGTGAAACAGCAGGGAGTGGCTACACCTTC. Its translation: CASSETAGSGYTF.

The rearrangement joins TRBV5-1 to TRBJ2-5; tentative D call: TRBD2 (5 bases). The V end lost 5 bases, the J end lost 1 base, and 12 bases lay between the germline ends. The germline gives CDR1 SGHRS, CDR2 YFSETQ. CDR3 length equals 14 residues. DNA of the CDR3: TGCGCCAGCAGTCCCGAGCGGAGCCAAGAGACCCAGTACTTC. Its translation is CASSPERSQETQYF.

The table lists this clone with a few counts. V and J are TRBV11-2 and TRBJ1-1; 7 bases match TRBD1. CDR1 SGHAT and CDR2 FQNNGV come from the germline V gene. CDR3 length equals 13 residues. The V segment lost 6 bases and the J segment 3 bases; nucleotides outside the gene matches: 4. CDR3 loop: CASREGADTEAFF. The CDR3 DNA follows: TGTGCCAGCAGGGAGGGGGCGGACACTGAAGCTTTCTTT.

The table lists this clone with a few counts. V gene TRBV5-1 combines with J gene TRBJ2-2; D uncertain. Trimming shortened V by 0 bases and J by 6 bases, and 3 bases separated the two germline ends. The CDR3 spans 12 residues. Germline V lookup: CDR1 SGHRS, CDR2 YFSETQ. The CDR3 DNA is TGCGCCAGCAGCTTGGGGTCCGGGGAGCTGTTTTTT. Translation gives CASSLGSGELFF.

The V call is TRBV30, the J call TRBJ1-5; D gene uncertain. Germline loops: CDR1 GTSNPN, CDR2 SVGIG (reference sequence). The CDR3 covers 14 residues. V lost 2 bases and J 2 bases, leaving 10 bases between the germline ends. In DNA, the CDR3 is TGTGCCTGGAGTCAGACGGCAGGCAATCAGCCCCAGCATTTT. It encodes CAWSQTAGNQPQHF.

This clone was recorded only once. The chain links TRBV18 to TRBJ1-3; tentative D call: TRBD1 (5 bases). Germline CDR1 and CDR2: KGHSH and LQKENI. V was trimmed by 2 bases and J by 1 base, leaving 9 bases between them. There are 15 residues in the CDR3. The CDR3 DNA reads as TGTGCCAGCTCACCAACAAGGGGATCTGGAAACACCATATATTTT. It is translated as CASSPTRGSGNTIYF.

This chain uses TRBV21-1 with TRBJ2-7. TRBV21-1 is tagged as a pseudogene. The CDR3 runs 10 residues. CDR3 DNA sequence: TGTGCCAGCAGCAACCCCGAGCAGTACTTC. This gives the protein CASSNPEQYF.

The V call is TRBV12-3 or TRBV12-4, the J call TRBJ2-3; no clear D. V gave up 6 bases and J gave up 2 bases, with 6 bases separating them. This CDR3 is built from 12 residues. The CDR3 nucleotides read TGTGCCAGCAGGAGACCCACAGATACGCAGTATTTT. Encoded protein: CASRRPTDTQYF.

The chain uses TRBV7-9 and TRBJ1-2, with TRBD1 as a possible D gene (6 bases). V lost 1 base, J lost 4 bases, and 13 bases lay in between. Germline V CDR1 and CDR2: SEHNR, FQNEAQ (reference sequence). The length of the CDR3 is 15 residues. The CDR3 sequence: CASSLEGAGAYGYTF. The CDR3 region has the DNA TGTGCCAGCAGCTTAGAAGGCGCGGGGGCCTATGGCTACACCTTC.

This clone came up once. The chain links TRBV5-1 to TRBJ1-1, with 8 bases aligning to TRBD1. Germline V gene lookup returns CDR1 SGHRS and CDR2 YFSETQ. Unmatched junction bases numbered 8, after V lost 6 bases and J lost 4 bases. The CDR3 is made up of 14 amino acids. In DNA form, the CDR3 reads TGCGCCAGCATAAACGGACAGGGAGGCACTGAAGCTTTCTTT. It encodes CASINGQGGTEAFF.

This chain uses TRBV2 with TRBJ1-5, with no clear D. The V gene's germline CDR1 is SNHLY and CDR2 FYNNEI. The CDR3 length is 13 residues. With 7 bases removed from V and 2 bases from J, the gap between germline ends came to 9 bases. The chain's CDR3 is CASNPMGNQPQHF. The CDR3 region has the DNA TGTGCCAGCAACCCAATGGGCAATCAGCCCCAGCATTTT.

The chain carries TRBV14 and TRBJ2-7, with 9 bases matching TRBD1. Germline CDR1 and CDR2: SGHDN and FVKESK. The CDR3 consists of 16 residues. Trimming cost V 0 bases and J 0 bases; bases outside gene matches: 3. The CDR3 protein is CASSQEVGQGSYEQYF. In DNA, the CDR3 is TGTGCCAGCAGCCAAGAAGTGGGACAGGGCTCCTACGAGCAGTACTTC.

This clone was seen once. The chain uses TRBV10-3 and TRBJ1-3, with D perhaps matching TRBD1 (6 bases). Germline V gene lookup returns CDR1 ENHRY and CDR2 SYGVKD. Trimming left V 9 bases short and J 6 bases short, with 15 bases between. CDR3 size: 13 residues. In DNA form, the CDR3 reads TGTGCCATGTCCGGGACAACCAAAAACACCATATATTTT. This encodes CAMSGTTKNTIYF.

The chain carries TRBV5-5 and TRBJ2-5; 8 bases match TRBD2. CDR1 SGHKS and CDR2 YYEKEE come from the germline V gene (reference sequence). V gave up 2 bases and J gave up 5 bases; unmatched junction bases: 8. The CDR3 length is 15 residues. This CDR3 reads CASSLSRGGRETQYF. CDR3 bases: TGTGCCAGCAGCTTAAGCCGGGGGGGGAGGGAGACCCAGTACTTC.

The J gene is TRBJ1-2, the V gene TRBV2; D might be TRBD1 (6 bases). This CDR3 region has 14 residues. Deletions cut 2 bases from V and 8 bases from J, with 15 bases between. Germline V gives CDR1 SNHLY, CDR2 FYNNEI. CDR3 in amino acids: CASSEMGGGRGYTF. In DNA form, the CDR3 reads TGTGCCAGCAGTGAAATGGGGGGGGGCAGGGGCTACACCTTC.

Only a few counts were recorded for this clone. The chain recombines TRBV5-6 with TRBJ2-1; D assignment may be TRBD1 or TRBD2 (5 bases each). The CDR3 totals 15 residues. Deletions cut 2 bases from V and 0 bases from J, with 9 bases between. CDR1 is SGHDT and CDR2 is YYEEEE in the germline V gene. CDR3 sequence reads: CASSFGASSYNEQFF. The CDR3, as DNA: TGTGCCAGCAGCTTCGGGGCTTCCTCCTACAATGAGCAGTTCTTC.

The table lists this clone with a few counts. The chain joins TRBV4-2 to TRBJ2-7; D remains unclear. The CDR3 sequence is 15 residues long. Germline CDR1 reads LGHNA; CDR2 reads YNFKEQ. V was cut by 0 bases and J by 0 bases, with 9 bases left in between. The CDR3 region has the DNA TGTGCCAGCAGCCAAGATCTAGACGGCTCCTACGAGCAGTACTTC. Translation: CASSQDLDGSYEQYF.

The chain links TRBV19 to TRBJ2-7; TRBD1 matches at 9 bases. The germline gives CDR1 LNHDA, CDR2 SQIVND (reference sequence). The junction had 11 bases not matched to a gene; V was cut back by 4 bases and J by 4 bases. The CDR3 has 16 residues. CDR3 sequence: CASSKITGGERYEQYF. For the CDR3, the DNA is TGTGCCAGTAGTAAAATAACAGGGGGCGAGAGATACGAGCAGTACTTC.

This chain uses TRBV18 with TRBJ2-7, with 7 bases identical to TRBD1. CDR3 length: 18 residues. V was clipped by 3 bases and J by 0 bases; unmatched bases: 14. CDR1 and CDR2 from the germline V gene are KGHSH and LQKENI. CDR3 sequence: CASSPGTAHLTFSYEQYF. DNA for the CDR3: TGTGCCAGCTCACCTGGGACAGCCCATCTAACCTTCTCCTACGAGCAGTACTTC.

This clone was seen a handful of times. The V gene is TRBV27, the J gene TRBJ2-1, with 8 bases fitting TRBD1. There are 17 residues in the CDR3. Unmatched junction bases numbered 12, after V lost 4 bases and J lost 4 bases. CDR1 is MNHEY, CDR2 SMNVEV, per germline (reference sequence). CDR3 coding DNA: TGTGCCAGCAGTTCTCGACAGGGGCGCTACAGATACAATGAGCAGTTCTTC. Its translation: CASSSRQGRYRYNEQFF.

On this clone itself: Other nucleotide sequences in the sample specify the same CDR3. The rearrangement joins TRBV5-1 to TRBJ2-2; weak D call: TRBD2 (6 bases). The CDR3 totals 14 residues. V was cut by 7 bases and J by 1 base, with 11 bases left in between. The germline V gene has CDR1 SGHRS and CDR2 YFSETQ. The CDR3 DNA reads TGCGCCAGCTTCGGGACTCGGAACACCGGGGAGCTGTTTTTT. The encoded protein is CASFGTRNTGELFF.

This clone was recorded a few times. This chain connects TRBV29-1 to TRBJ1-2; 7 positions agree with TRBD1. Losses at the gene ends were 3 bases for V and 3 bases for J; bases not matched to a gene: 10. Germline loops: CDR1 SQVTM, CDR2 ANQGSEA. This CDR3 comprises 15 residues. The CDR3 nucleotides are TGCAGCGTTGACCTGGGGCAGGGGGTAGACTATGGCTACACCTTC. It yields the protein CSVDLGQGVDYGYTF.

J is TRBJ1-6 and V is TRBV6-5; D is unresolved. Trimming took 5 bases from V and 0 from J, leaving 8 bases between them. The CDR3 contains 15 residues. The germline gives CDR1 MNHEY, CDR2 SVGAGI. The DNA of the CDR3 is TGTGCCAGCAGTAGCTGGAGCTCCTATAATTCACCCCTCCACTTT. It encodes CASSSWSSYNSPLHF.